This record concerns one T cell receptor beta chain sequence. This entry is derived from a study of blood T cell repertoires in COVID-19. About the research overall: Acute-phase and convalescent COVID-19 samples originated in the United States, Italy and Spain. Sources were T cells, B-cell-depleted T cells, or PBMCs; the material itself was cDNA or gDNA.

CDR1 is KGHSH and CDR2 is LQKENI in the germline V gene. Trimming took 2 bases from V and 1 from J, leaving 8 bases between them. The CDR3 covers 14 residues. Enrolment of Seattle patients took place during active infection, and they were followed longitudinally. Authors' data handling: Quantification of nucleated cells was approximated via reference gene primer amplification. The repertoire was sequenced with immunoSEQ multiplex PCR; TCRdb's copy has only in-frame clones and lacks some. V and J calls and clone size come straight from that table; D and trimming were deduced from the DNA. Among roughly 300,000 clones listed, 84% were seen once.

V and J are TRBV18 and TRBJ1-1, with a weak D call TRBD1 (6 bases). Material for sequencing was peripheral blood. The receptor comes from a human donor with COVID-19, enrolled during active disease. The donor label of this sample is uncertain. For the CDR3, the DNA is TGTGCCAGCTCACCAGGACAGTCGAACACTGAAGCTTTCTTT. Its protein product is CASSPGQSNTEAFF.